Sequencing of this TCR beta chain was carried out in a study of blood T cells in healthy people across ages (dated by TCRdb to between 2014 and 2017). Looking at the study overall: In model experiments, roughly one uniquely barcoded TCR beta cDNA molecule per two T cells was captured by template switching. The donors were split into four age groups: young (average 16 years), middle-aged (about 40), aged (approximately 60) and long-lived (about 74). The study analyzed two additional independent replicas of 1 million unique cDNA reads from the same blood draw for two donors, one aged 18 to 30 and one aged 80 or older. To avoid experimental bias, donors of different ages were distributed randomly across sequencing lanes. Using deep sequencing normalized with unique cDNA molecular identifiers, the study measured how TCR beta repertoire diversity changes with age.

This clonotype was seen just once. Its antigen has not been determined. The input lacks base qualities; no much larger clone sits a single base away. The research as a whole found: Observed TCR beta diversity per million T cells fell roughly linearly with age, and a significant reduction was already apparent by age roughly 40. Bulk unsorted PBMC profiling prevented conclusive comparison of naive and antigen-experienced compartments. Estimates of total diversity from one million sequenced T cells were regarded as lower bounds and underestimates. Because the CMV infection status of the donors was unknown, age-related changes in expanded clonotypes may potentially have been confounded. Compared with the aged group, more naive CD4+ T cells, fewer expanded clones and increased TCR diversity were shown by the long-lived group, suggesting age selection. There was a strong correlation between observed TCR beta diversity and the percentage of naive T cells measured by flow cytometry.

Systemically healthy Caucasian individuals from Russia, 39 in total and aged about 6 to 95 years, were included as donors. Each donor gave about 9.2 milliliters of peripheral blood, drawn into EDTA-treated Vacutainer tubes. Ficoll-Paque density-gradient centrifugation was used to isolate PBMCs, with at least 6.5 million per sample. Total RNA, at least 5.5 micrograms per sample, was extracted from PBMCs with Trizol reagent. For every donor, an aliquot of PBMCs went through flow cytometry to measure the percentages of naive CD45RAhigh/CD27high T cells. The CDR3 contains 14 residues, cysteine and phenylalanine counted. Just the 42-base CDR3 DNA is kept, in frame starting at base 1. Trimming accounts for 8 bases at V and 2 bases at J, while the number of junction bases matched to no gene is 6. The CDR1 and CDR2 encoded by the germline V gene are MDHEN and SYDVKM. The method was 5' RACE. Sequenced using an Illumina HiSeq 2500. The second PCR ran for about 7 to 11 cycles and used a J-beta primer mix along with a sample-barcoded 5' primer. Each TCR beta cDNA molecule received a unique molecular identifier from a template-switch 5' adaptor carrying 12 random nucleotides. At least 2.5 million CDR3-containing paired-end reads were obtained from each sample. All of the RNA was converted into first-strand cDNA using the Mint cDNA synthesis kit, with a TRBC-specific oligonucleotide serving as the primer. Following uracil-DNA glycosylase treatment, a first 18-cycle PCR with universal primers M1SS and BC2_uni_R was performed on all cDNA. On the authors' methods: Each sample was normalized by randomly selecting 1 million high-quality reads, each carrying a distinct molecular identifier. Instead of being binned into consensus sequences, reads with shared molecular identifiers were discarded. MiTCR, run with a Q25 quality threshold and the strictest error-elimination algorithm, handled CDR3 identification, clonotype clustering and error correction. A nonparametric unseen species model using Euler transformation provided a lower-bound estimate of total TCR beta diversity. Using fastp at Q25 and MiXCR, TCRdb reprocessed the public reads and kept productive beta chains. Every distinct CDR3 protein forms one entry, paired with its most common genes and DNA. Here the V and J calls rest on TCRdb's processing, not on the authors' analysis. In this sample the table shows about 1,500,000 distinct CDR3 sequences, approximately 42% of which occur a single time. The ten largest clones add up to roughly 7.9% of the sample.

This receptor was taken from a woman aged 18-29 years in good health. The specimen was blood. Recombination connected TRBV28 to TRBJ1-5; TRBD1 agrees with 7 junctional bases. The CDR3 in this case is CASGGGMGNQPQHF. The nucleotide sequence is TGTGCCAGCGGAGGGGGCATGGGCAATCAGCCCCAGCATTTT.